What follows describes a single T cell receptor (beta chain). The antigen is undetermined. This sample stems from a study of a mutant IDH1 vaccine in newly diagnosed glioma. Sequencing was performed with immunoSEQ multiplex PCR; in TCRdb, only in-frame clones are kept and a portion is missing. In the table there are about 62,000 clones, 89% of which are singletons. This CDR3 is built from 16 residues. Germline CDR1 is SNHLY and CDR2 is FYNNEI. V shed 1 base and J 3 bases; nucleotides not matched to a gene: 5. Time point reported: week 11, during vaccination. Doses comprised 300 ug of mutant IDH1 20-mer peptide each, plus topical imiquimod.

The gene calls are TRBV2 and TRBJ2-2, with 7 bases fitting TRBD1. The receptor's source is a man aged 35 to 55 with glioma. Material: PBMCs, obtained from a glioma patient whose treatment included an IDH1 peptide vaccine. The CDR3 reads CASSEGWQGDTGELFF. The CDR3 coding sequence is TGTGCCAGCAGTGAAGGTTGGCAGGGGGACACCGGGGAGCTGTTTTTT.